This T cell receptor beta chain came from a study of T cell repertoires in cytomegalovirus infection. Overall study context: Both CMV infection and a matching HLA type were indicated by public TCR beta signatures.

TCRdb reanalysed the reads using MiXCR and keeps one entry per CDR3 protein. The sample includes about 130,000 distinct CDR3 sequences, 8.8% seen only once; the top ten take around a tenth. The CDR3 sequence is 11 residues long. In germline, CDR1 is KGHSH, CDR2 LQKENI. V shed 2 bases and J shed 9 bases, with 7 bases lying between them. Sequenced material: PBMCs. The chain carries TRBV18 and TRBJ1-2; D remains ambiguous. The TCR comes from a human donor in good health (CMV status not recorded). Some clones in this sample may be carry-over from other donors' samples. For the CDR3, the DNA is TGTGCCAGCTCACCAGCCTACAGCTACACCTTC. Amino acid sequence: CASSPAYSYTF.